The next 21 T cell receptor beta chains were all read from a single sample in a study of OX40 agonist ivuxolimab in advanced cancers. Some clones are missing from TCRdb's copy, which holds only in-frame ones; the method was immunoSEQ multiplex PCR. Of 20,000 to 30,000 clones in the sample, about 85% were seen once. The sequences come from CD4+ or CD8+ T cells sorted from blood, collected in a trial of the OX40 agonist ivuxolimab. The receptors were sampled from an adult with an advanced solid tumor such as melanoma, head and neck, liver or kidney cancer.

This sequence joins TRBV27 and TRBJ2-1, with D hard to call. The CDR3 loop spans 15 amino acids. Trimming shortened V by 0 bases and J by 6 bases, and 12 bases separated the two germline ends. In germline, CDR1 is MNHEY, CDR2 SMNVEV (reference sequence). Written as DNA, the CDR3 is TGTGCCAGCAGTTTATCGCCTAGTTTATTCAATGAGCAGTTCTTC. Amino acid sequence: CASSLSPSLFNEQFF.

This clone was seen once. The chain combines TRBV2 with TRBJ2-3; TRBD1 agrees at 7 bases. Germline V lookup: CDR1 SNHLY, CDR2 FYNNEI. V trimming: 3 bases; J trimming: 3 bases; junction bases outside the gene matches: 6. The CDR3 length is 15 residues. The CDR3 loop is CASSEGDSPTDTQYF. Written as DNA, the CDR3 is TGTGCCAGCAGTGAGGGGGACAGCCCGACAGATACGCAGTATTTT.

This chain's CDR3 is CASSETPGLRSYSNQPQHF. As DNA, the CDR3 is TGTGCCAGCAGTGAAACCCCCGGCCTACGTAGCTATAGCAATCAGCCCCAGCATTTT. This rearrangement joins TRBV6-1 to TRBJ1-5; D gene unclear. The CDR3 length is 19 residues. From germline, CDR1 is MNHNS and CDR2 SASEGT. The germline V and J ends were trimmed by 2 bases and 0 bases, with 20 bases remaining between them.

V usage is TRBV5-4 and J usage is TRBJ2-5; 7 positions agree with TRBD1. The CDR3 is made up of 15 amino acids. Germline trimming cut 2 bases from V and 2 bases from J; bases unmatched to any gene: 6. Germline CDR1 and CDR2: SGHNT and YYREEE (reference sequence). The DNA for the CDR3 is TGTGCCAGCAGCTTTCAGGGACAGCTTCAAGAGACCCAGTACTTC. This encodes CASSFQGQLQETQYF. Supplemented by reference TRBV5-4 and TRBJ2-5, the full variable domain reads ETGVTQSPTHLIKTRGQQVTLRCSSQSGHNTVSWYQQALGQGPQFIFQYYREEENGRGNFPPRFSGLQFPNYSSELNVNALELDDSALYLCASSFQGQLQETQYFGPGTRLLVL.

CDR3 coding DNA: TGTGCCAGCAGTTCGGGACAGGCCGGAAACACCATATATTTT. Translating gives CASSSGQAGNTIYF. The chain links TRBV6-5 to TRBJ1-3; TRBD1 agrees at 8 bases. Unmatched junction bases numbered 3, after V lost 4 bases and J lost 4 bases. CDR1 MNHEY and CDR2 SVGAGI come from the germline V gene. This CDR3 contains 14 residues.

The chain has TRBV27 and TRBJ2-2, with TRBD1 identical over 8 bases. V shed 8 bases, J shed 1 base, and the junction held 6 bases outside the gene matches. The CDR3 consists of 15 residues. The germline gives CDR1 MNHEY, CDR2 SMNVEV (reference sequence). The CDR3, as DNA: TGTGCCAGCGGACAGGGATACGGGAACACCGGGGAGCTGTTTTTT. Translation gives CASGQGYGNTGELFF.

This clone was recorded a few times. This specimen includes other DNA sequences encoding the same CDR3. The genes are TRBV29-1 and TRBJ1-1; no clear D. The CDR3 sequence is 11 residues long. Trimming took off 1 base at V and 2 bases at J, with 2 bases between the two ends. Germline CDR1 is SQVTM and CDR2 is ANQGSEA. Here the CDR3 reads CSVEVNTEAFF. CDR3 DNA: TGCAGCGTTGAAGTTAACACTGAAGCTTTCTTT. Using reference TRBV29-1 and TRBJ1-1 for the parts outside the CDR3, the full variable domain is SAVISQKPSRDICQRGTSLTIQCQVDSQVTMMFWYRQQPGQSLTLIATANQGSEATYESGFVIDKFPISRPNLTFSTLTVSNMSPEDSSIYLCSVEVNTEAFFGQGTRLTVV.

J is TRBJ2-1 and V is TRBV6-1; D possibly matches TRBD1 or TRBD2 (5 bases each). Trimming left V 3 bases short and J 7 bases short, with 16 bases between. Germline V gene sequence: CDR1 MNHNS, CDR2 SASEGT. There are 15 residues in the CDR3. The DNA of the CDR3 is TGTGCCAGCAGTGACGACAGCCGGGGTGGGAATGAGCAGTTCTTC. It translates to CASSDDSRGGNEQFF.

This rearrangement joins TRBV30 to TRBJ1-5; a possible D gene is TRBD1 (5 bases). Trimming pared 0 bases from V and 4 bases from J, leaving 13 bases between. The CDR3 contains 15 residues. Germline V gene data show CDR1 as GTSNPN and CDR2 as SVGIG (reference sequence). The CDR3 sequence is CAWSVGGWGNQPQHF. CDR3 nucleotides: TGTGCCTGGAGTGTAGGTGGCTGGGGGAATCAGCCCCAGCATTTT.

The chain has TRBV19 and TRBJ1-2, with a tentative D call TRBD1 (6 bases). Trimming stripped 3 bases from V and 4 bases from J, with 18 bases between. This CDR3 spans 16 amino acids. In germline, CDR1 is LNHDA, CDR2 SQIVND (reference sequence). In DNA form, the CDR3 reads TGTGCCAGTAGTATGGGTCCCAGGGGAATTATCTATGGCTACACCTTC. It is translated as CASSMGPRGIIYGYTF.

V and J are TRBV4-2 and TRBJ1-4; D gene uncertain. The germline V gene has CDR1 LGHNA and CDR2 YNFKEQ. This CDR3 spans 18 amino acids. Between the trimmed V and J ends, which lost 0 bases and 4 bases, there was a span of 18 bases. CDR3 in DNA: TGTGCCAGCAGCCAAGATCTCATGCCGGATGATTATAATGAAAAACTGTTTTTT. Protein product: CASSQDLMPDDYNEKLFF.

This chain connects TRBV7-9 to TRBJ1-4, with 10 bases identical to TRBD1. J was trimmed by 4 bases and V by 3 bases; bases with no gene match: 5. The germline CDR1 and CDR2 sequences are SEHNR and FQNEAQ (reference sequence). CDR3 length: 16 residues. The CDR3 nucleotides are TGTGCCAGCAGCTTTGCGGGACAGGGGATTAATGAAAAACTGTTTTTT. This codes for CASSFAGQGINEKLFF.

The chain couples TRBV5-1 to TRBJ2-1; the D gene is possibly TRBD2 (6 bases). Germline values: CDR1 SGHRS, CDR2 YFSETQ. This CDR3 has 14 amino acids. V was cut by 2 bases and J by 2 bases, with 8 bases left in between. CDR3 residues: CASSFGGTYNEQFF. Here the CDR3 DNA reads TGCGCCAGCAGCTTCGGGGGAACCTACAATGAGCAGTTCTTC.

V gene TRBV7-9 combines with J gene TRBJ1-5, with D possibly TRBD1 on 5 matching bases. Trimming shortened V by 5 bases and J by 7 bases, and 15 bases separated the two germline ends. Germline loops: CDR1 SEHNR, CDR2 FQNEAQ (reference sequence). The CDR3 runs to 14 residues. This CDR3 reads CASSPSMGVQPQHF. CDR3 nucleotides: TGTGCCAGCAGCCCCAGCATGGGGGTCCAGCCCCAGCATTTT.

This chain connects TRBV4-1 to TRBJ2-3; 9 nucleotides align to TRBD1. Germline assignment: CDR1 MGHRA and CDR2 YSYEKL. J gave up 2 bases and V 0 bases, and 3 bases lay outside the gene matches. The CDR3 spans 16 residues. The CDR3, as DNA: TGCGCCAGCAGCCAAGAAGGGACAGGGATCACAGATACGCAGTATTTT. It codes for CASSQEGTGITDTQYF.

The V call is TRBV4-1, the J call TRBJ2-7; D remains ambiguous. Germline-derived CDR1 and CDR2 are MGHRA and YSYEKL. This CDR3 spans 14 amino acids. V lost 1 base and J 3 bases, leaving 10 bases between the germline ends. For the CDR3, the DNA is TGCGCCAGCAGCCAAGGGGGTATAGGCTACGAGCAGTACTTC. Translation gives CASSQGGIGYEQYF.

This clone was counted only a few times. The chain employs TRBV28 and TRBJ1-3, with D perhaps TRBD1 (6 bases). There are 15 residues in the CDR3. Germline lookup yields CDR1 MDHEN and CDR2 SYDVKM. Trimming removed 5 bases from V and 0 bases from J, with 11 bases in between. The CDR3 here is CASSVGQFSGNTIYF. Here the CDR3 DNA reads TGTGCCAGCAGTGTCGGACAGTTCTCTGGAAACACCATATATTTT.

The chain combines TRBV6-1 with TRBJ1-2, with 9 bases matching TRBD1. After removal of 2 bases from V and 4 bases from J, the junction contained 8 bases not matched to a gene. The CDR3 loop spans 16 amino acids. Germline V gene lookup returns CDR1 MNHNS and CDR2 SASEGT. CDR3 DNA: TGTGCCAGCAGTGAATCGGGACAGGGTCTTTCCTATGGCTACACCTTC. It encodes CASSESGQGLSYGYTF.

The gene calls are TRBV29-1 and TRBJ2-1, with 8 bases lining up with TRBD2. Germline V gene lookup returns CDR1 SQVTM and CDR2 ANQGSEA. The V gene end was trimmed by 5 bases and the J gene end by 8 bases; junction bases not matched to a gene: 8. This CDR3 is built from 13 residues. CDR3 sequence (DNA): TGCAGCGTTCCCGGGACTAGTGAGCATGAGCAGTTCTTC. This codes for CSVPGTSEHEQFF.

The genes are TRBV4-1 and TRBJ1-6, with unresolved D. Trimming cost V 2 bases and J 9 bases, with 17 bases left between them. CDR1 and CDR2 from the germline V gene are MGHRA and YSYEKL. This CDR3 contains 16 residues. Here the CDR3 reads CASSQTDGMESSPLHF. Here the CDR3 DNA reads TGCGCCAGCAGCCAAACCGACGGGATGGAAAGTTCACCCCTCCACTTT.

The chain carries TRBV4-1 and TRBJ2-5; 10 bases agree with TRBD2. Germline CDR1 reads MGHRA; CDR2 reads YSYEKL. The CDR3 has 18 amino acids. J was trimmed by 3 bases and V by 2 bases; bases with no gene match: 12. CDR3 sequence reads: CASSQLGIGLAGEETQYF. CDR3 sequence (DNA): TGCGCCAGCAGCCAATTAGGTATCGGGCTAGCGGGAGAAGAGACCCAGTACTTC.